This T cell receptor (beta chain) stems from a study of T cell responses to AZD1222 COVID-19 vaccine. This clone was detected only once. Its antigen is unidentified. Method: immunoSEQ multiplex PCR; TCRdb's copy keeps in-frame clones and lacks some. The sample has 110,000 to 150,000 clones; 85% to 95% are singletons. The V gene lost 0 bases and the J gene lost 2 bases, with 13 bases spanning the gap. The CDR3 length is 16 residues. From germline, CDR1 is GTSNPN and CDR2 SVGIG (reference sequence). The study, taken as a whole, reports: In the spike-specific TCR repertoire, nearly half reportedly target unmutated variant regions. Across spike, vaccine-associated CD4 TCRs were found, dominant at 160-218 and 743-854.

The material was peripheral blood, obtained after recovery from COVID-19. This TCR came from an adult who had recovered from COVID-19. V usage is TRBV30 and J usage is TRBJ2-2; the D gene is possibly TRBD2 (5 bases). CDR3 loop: CAWSVMGWTNTGELFF. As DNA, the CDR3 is TGTGCCTGGAGTGTGATGGGATGGACTAACACCGGGGAGCTGTTTTTT. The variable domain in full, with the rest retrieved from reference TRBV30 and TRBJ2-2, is SQTIHQWPATLVQPVGSPLSLECTVEGTSNPNLYWYRQAAGRGLQLLFYSVGIGQISSEVPQNLSASRPQDRQFILSSKKLLLSDSGFYLCAWSVMGWTNTGELFFGEGSRLTVL.